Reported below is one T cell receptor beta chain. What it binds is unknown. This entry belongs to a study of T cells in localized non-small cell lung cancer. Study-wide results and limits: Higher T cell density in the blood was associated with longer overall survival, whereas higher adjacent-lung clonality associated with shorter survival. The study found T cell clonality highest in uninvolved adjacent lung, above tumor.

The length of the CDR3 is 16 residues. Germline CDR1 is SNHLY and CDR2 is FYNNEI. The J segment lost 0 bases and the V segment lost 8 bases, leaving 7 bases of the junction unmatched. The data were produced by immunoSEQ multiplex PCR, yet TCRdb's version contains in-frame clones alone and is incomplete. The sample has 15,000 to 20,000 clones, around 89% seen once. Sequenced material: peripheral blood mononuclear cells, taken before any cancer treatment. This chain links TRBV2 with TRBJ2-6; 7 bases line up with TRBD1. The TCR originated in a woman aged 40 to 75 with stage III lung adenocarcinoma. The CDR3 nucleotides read TGTGCCAGCTCCAGGACAGGTGACTCTGGGGCCAACGTCCTGACTTTC. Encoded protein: CASSRTGDSGANVLTF.